These 20 T cell receptor beta chains were all obtained from the same sample, sequenced in a study of T cells in women clearing cervical HPV infection. Clones were sequenced by immunoSEQ multiplex PCR, and TCRdb holds only the in-frame ones, with some missing. The table lists fewer than 30,000 clones. The sequenced material came from blood buffy coat. These receptors were taken from a woman aged 18 to 75 with a cervical HPV16 infection that either progressed to CIN3+ or cleared (not recorded which).

On this clone itself: With the read ending 3 residues before the CDR3 end, the germline J gene is used to fill in that end. The chain employs TRBV2 and TRBJ1-6, with 10 bases aligning to TRBD1. With V trimmed by 10 bases and J by 7 bases, 10 bases remained unmatched. This CDR3 spans 15 amino acids. CDR1 is SNHLY and CDR2 is FYNNEI in the germline V gene. This CDR3 reads CATTVGGQGNSPLHF. CDR3 DNA (partial): TGTGCCACCACGGTTGGGGGACAGGGGAATTCACCC. Complete variable domain (other parts from reference TRBV2 and TRBJ1-6): EPEVTQTPSHQVTQMGQEVILRCVPISNHLYFYWYRQILGQKVEFLVSFYNNEISEKSEIFDDQFSVERPDGSNFTLKIRSTKLEDSAMYFCATTVGGQGNSPLHFGNGTRLTVT.

With respect to this clone: The read ends 3 residues shy of where the CDR3 ends; the end is completed using the germline J gene. The chain couples TRBV18 to TRBJ2-5; 9 positions match TRBD1. The length of the CDR3 is 17 residues. Germline assignment: CDR1 KGHSH and CDR2 LQKENI. V gave up 0 bases and J gave up 1 base; unmatched junction bases: 6. This CDR3 is CASSPPGQGRGQETQYF. The sequenced CDR3 bases are TGTGCCAGCTCACCACCGGGACAGGGAAGGGGCCAAGAGACC.

A note on this clone: The read ends 3 residues before the CDR3 terminus; that terminus is restored from the germline J gene. The genes are TRBV2 and TRBJ2-6; D remains ambiguous. The ends were cut back, 8 bases at V and 0 bases at J, with 20 bases in the middle. This CDR3 spans 18 amino acids. Looked up from germline, CDR1 is SNHLY and CDR2 is FYNNEI. CDR3 in amino acids: CASWSVRDTLSGANVLTF. CDR3 DNA (partial): TGTGCCAGCTGGAGCGTAAGAGATACCCTCTCTGGGGCCAACGTC.

As regards this clone: The sequenced fragment ends 3 residues before the CDR3 boundary, so the rest is inferred from the germline J gene. The V and J genes are TRBV2 and TRBJ2-5; 7 bases align to TRBD1. Germline assignment: CDR1 SNHLY and CDR2 FYNNEI. The CDR3 length is 13 residues. J gave up 0 bases and V 8 bases, and 3 bases lay outside the gene matches. CDR3 bases read: TGTGCCAGCTGGGACAGAAACCAAGAGACC. Translation: CASWDRNQET. The full CDR3 sequence reads CASWDRNQETQYF.

Details on this clone: The read ends 3 residues early relative to the CDR3; the germline J gene fills the gap. The chain is built from TRBV7-2 and TRBJ2-7, with 7 positions matching TRBD1. Germline lookup yields CDR1 SGHTA and CDR2 FQGNSA. The CDR3 is 15 residues long. J was trimmed by 3 bases and V by 2 bases; bases with no gene match: 7. This CDR3 reads CASSLRGGTDYEQYF. The DNA read from the CDR3 is TGTGCCAGCAGCTTACGGGGTGGGACAGACTACGAG.

Note on this clone: Coverage ceases 3 residues before the CDR3 finishes, and the germline J gene fills in the end. The rearrangement joins TRBV5-1 to TRBJ1-4; 8 nucleotides match TRBD1. CDR1 SGHRS and CDR2 YFSETQ come from the germline V gene. With V trimmed by 3 bases and J by 3 bases, 7 bases remained unmatched. The CDR3 totals 16 residues. The CDR3 here is CASSSETGGANEKLFF. The sequenced CDR3 bases are TGCGCCAGCAGCTCAGAAACAGGGGGGGCTAATGAAAAA.

In regard to this clone: Relative to the germline gene, one junction end is altered; a read error may explain this. The CDR3 DNA, read in part, is TGTGCCAGCAGTGAACCGTTAAATCGGCCC. Protein sequence: CASSEPLNRP. The CDR3 as a whole reads CASSEPLNRPQHF. The rearrangement uses TRBV2 and TRBJ1-5, with D hard to call. The read stops 3 residues short of the end of the CDR3; the missing end is completed from the germline J gene. CDR1 SNHLY and CDR2 FYNNEI come from the germline V gene. The CDR3 has 13 residues.

Note on this clone: The read stops 3 residues short of the end of the CDR3; the missing end is completed from the germline J gene. The chain employs TRBV20-1 and TRBJ2-5, with 7 positions matching TRBD2. The junction had 11 bases not matched to a gene; V was cut back by 3 bases and J by 1 base. This CDR3 has 16 amino acids. Germline CDR1 DFQATT, CDR2 SNEGSKA (reference sequence). The CDR3 protein is CSARGTKVAGQETQYF. The DNA read from the CDR3 is TGCAGTGCTAGGGGTACAAAGGTAGCGGGCCAAGAGACC.

Comments on this clone: The read is 3 residues too short to cover the CDR3 end, so that end is filled in from the germline J gene. J is TRBJ2-2 and V is TRBV29-1, with no clear D. CDR1 and CDR2 from the germline V gene are SQVTM and ANQGSEA. This CDR3 has 14 residues. Trimming removed 2 bases from V and 3 bases from J, with 10 bases in between. Partial CDR3 DNA: TGCAGCGTTGAAACAGAGTTTTACACCGGGGAG. Translating gives CSVETEFYTGE. The entire CDR3 is CSVETEFYTGELFF.

Regarding this clone: The CDR3 extends 3 residues past the end of the read, so its final part is completed from the germline J gene. The chain carries TRBV29-1 and TRBJ2-1; 8 bases align to TRBD2. Germline loops: CDR1 SQVTM, CDR2 ANQGSEA. Germline trimming cut 4 bases from V and 0 bases from J; bases unmatched to any gene: 23. CDR3 length equals 21 residues. The CDR3 spells CSVVGLAGSQNRPSSYNEQFF. CDR3 DNA, as far as it was read: TGCAGCGTTGTTGGGCTAGCGGGTTCTCAGAATCGTCCCAGCTCCTACAATGAG.

The DNA read from the CDR3 is TGTGCCTGGAGTCCGAGACAGAGGCATCAGCCG. It specifies CAWSPRQRHQP. The whole CDR3 protein reads CAWSPRQRHQPQYF. The chain is built from TRBV30 and TRBJ2-3; tentatively, D is TRBD1 (5 bases). The CDR3 goes on 3 residues after the read ends, and that part is filled in from the germline J gene. In germline, CDR1 is GTSNPN, CDR2 SVGIG (reference sequence). This CDR3 is built from 14 residues.

Remarks on this clone: The read terminates 3 residues ahead of where the CDR3 ends, so the germline J gene completes it. This chain joins TRBV5-1 and TRBJ1-1; D is ambiguous. Germline lookup yields CDR1 SGHRS and CDR2 YFSETQ. Trimming left V 0 bases short and J 3 bases short, with 9 bases between. The CDR3 runs to 14 residues. CDR3 DNA, as far as it was read: TGCGCCAGCAGCTTGGGAGCGTCAGACACTGAA. This translates into CASSLGASDTE. The CDR3 in its entirety is CASSLGASDTEAFF.

Note on this clone: The read gets to within 3 residues of the CDR3 end, and the germline J gene fills in the rest. The chain joins TRBV5-1 to TRBJ2-2; possibly TRBD2 for D (6 bases). This CDR3 contains 14 residues. Trimming shortened V by 4 bases and J by 3 bases, and 10 bases separated the two germline ends. CDR1 SGHRS and CDR2 YFSETQ come from the germline V gene. The CDR3 reads CASSRRGDTGELFF. The sequenced CDR3 bases are TGCGCCAGCAGCCGGAGGGGCGACACCGGGGAG. The full variable domain, with the rest looked up from reference TRBV5-1 and TRBJ2-2, is KAGVTQTPRYLIKTRGQQVTLSCSPISGHRSVSWYQQTPGQGLQFLFEYFSETQRNKGNFPGRFSGRQFSNSRSEMNVSTLELGDSALYLCASSRRGDTGELFFGEGSRLTVL.

A remark on this clone: The read terminates 3 residues before the CDR3 end, so the remaining end is supplied by the germline J gene. V usage is TRBV10-1 and J usage is TRBJ1-2, with D possibly matching TRBD1 (5 bases). The V gene lost 7 bases and the J gene lost 7 bases, with 16 bases spanning the gap. Germline V gene sequence: CDR1 WNHNN, CDR2 SYGVQD (reference sequence). This CDR3 is 13 amino acids long. The covered CDR3 bases are TGCGCCAGCAATATACGACAGTCTTTTGGC. Translation gives CASNIRQSFG. The entire CDR3 is CASNIRQSFGYTF.

To note about this clone: The read comes to an end 3 residues before the CDR3 does, leaving the germline J gene to fill in the end. The genes are TRBV7-9 and TRBJ2-3; D is ambiguous. There are 15 residues in the CDR3. Germline V gene sequence: CDR1 SEHNR, CDR2 FQNEAQ (reference sequence). The sequenced CDR3 bases are TGTGCCAGCAGCTTTCAATCAGGAATCGGAGAGACG. It codes for CASSFQSGIGET. Given in full, the CDR3 is CASSFQSGIGETQYF.

In regard to this clone: The DNA ends 3 residues before the CDR3 does, and the rest of the CDR3 is filled in from the germline J gene. V usage is TRBV5-1 and J usage is TRBJ2-1; tentatively, D is TRBD1 or TRBD2 (5 bases each). This CDR3 contains 15 residues. Trimming removed 0 bases from V and 4 bases from J, with 11 bases in between. Per the germline V gene, CDR1 is SGHRS and CDR2 is YFSETQ. The sequenced CDR3 bases are TGCGCCAGCAGCTTGGGAGGGGATAGTTACAATGAG. Translation gives CASSLGGDSYNE. From start to end, the CDR3 is CASSLGGDSYNEQFF. Using reference TRBV5-1 and TRBJ2-1 for the parts outside the CDR3, the full variable domain is KAGVTQTPRYLIKTRGQQVTLSCSPISGHRSVSWYQQTPGQGLQFLFEYFSETQRNKGNFPGRFSGRQFSNSRSEMNVSTLELGDSALYLCASSLGGDSYNEQFFGPGTRLTVL.

Turning to this clone: The read comes to an end 3 residues before the CDR3 does, leaving the germline J gene to fill in the end. The chain joins TRBV7-9 to TRBJ2-1, with 7 nucleotides matching TRBD1. V trimming: 2 bases; J trimming: 5 bases; junction bases outside the gene matches: 3. The CDR3 loop spans 14 amino acids. Per the germline V gene, CDR1 is SEHNR and CDR2 is FQNEAQ (reference sequence). The CDR3 spells CASSLRQGNNEQFF. Partial CDR3 DNA: TGTGCCAGCAGCTTAAGACAGGGTAACAATGAG. The whole variable domain, remainder taken from reference TRBV7-9 and TRBJ2-1, is DTGVSQNPRHKITKRGQNVTFRCDPISEHNRLYWYRQTLGQGPEFLTYFQNEAQLEKSRLLSDRFSAERPKGSFSTLEIQRTEQGDSAMYLCASSLRQGNNEQFFGPGTRLTVL.

With respect to this clone: The read falls 3 residues short of the CDR3 end, and the missing part is taken from the germline J gene. V and J are TRBV28 and TRBJ2-7; D is unclear. The CDR3 spans 14 residues. Germline CDR1 MDHEN, CDR2 SYDVKM. Deletions cut 4 bases from V and 2 bases from J, with 12 bases between. The part of the CDR3 DNA that was read is TGTGCCAGCAGTTGGTACCAGGAGACCTACGAG. As protein: CASSWYQETYE. The full CDR3 is CASSWYQETYEQYF.

Remarks on this clone: The CDR3 end falls 3 residues outside the read, so it is completed with the germline J gene. The chain carries TRBV7-9 and TRBJ1-1; D remains ambiguous. Deletions cut 3 bases from V and 3 bases from J, with 8 bases between. There are 13 residues in the CDR3. From germline, CDR1 is SEHNR and CDR2 FQNEAQ (reference sequence). The CDR3 DNA, read in part, is TGTGCCAGCAGCTTCCAGGAGGACACTGAA. It specifies CASSFQEDTE. The CDR3 reads in full as CASSFQEDTEAFF.

Comments on this clone: Read data end 3 residues before the CDR3 end; the end is taken from the germline J gene. The J gene is TRBJ2-3, the V gene TRBV5-1; tentatively, D is TRBD2 (6 bases). V dropped 0 bases and J dropped 4 bases, with 15 bases sitting between them. The CDR3 length is 16 residues. CDR1 and CDR2 (germline): SGHRS, YFSETQ. CDR3: CASSLARLANPDTQYF. The sequenced CDR3 bases are TGCGCCAGCAGCTTGGCTCGGCTAGCGAATCCAGATACG.